The entry below gives a single T cell receptor beta chain sequence along with its context. The antigen remains undetermined. Germline V gene data show CDR1 as SQVTM and CDR2 as ANQGSEA. There are 14 residues in the CDR3. Trimming left V 4 bases short and J 10 bases short, with 17 bases between. The source of the sample is a study of T cell responses to AZD1222 COVID-19 vaccine. Study-wide findings and caveats: Regions 160-218 and 743-854 held dominance among vaccine-associated CD4 TCRs, which spanned spike. A mostly white British donor set with more females was recruited, and clonal diversity was possibly underestimated. Spike-specific TCR repertoires showed rising breadth and depth after two AZD1222 doses. Only after the peak T cell response were repertoires sampled.

Clones were read by immunoSEQ multiplex PCR, and TCRdb kept only the in-frame ones, dropping some. Counted here are 110,000 to 150,000 clones, roughly nine tenths occurring once; the ten biggest clones make up around 3.6%. Sequenced material: peripheral blood, taken on day 0 of AZD1222 vaccination. The chain couples TRBV29-1 to TRBJ1-6; D is possibly TRBD1 (6 bases). This clonotype was sampled from an adult in good health. CDR3 protein: CSVAPGGPNSPLHF. The CDR3 DNA follows: TGCAGCGTTGCCCCGGGGGGGCCGAACTCACCCCTCCACTTT.